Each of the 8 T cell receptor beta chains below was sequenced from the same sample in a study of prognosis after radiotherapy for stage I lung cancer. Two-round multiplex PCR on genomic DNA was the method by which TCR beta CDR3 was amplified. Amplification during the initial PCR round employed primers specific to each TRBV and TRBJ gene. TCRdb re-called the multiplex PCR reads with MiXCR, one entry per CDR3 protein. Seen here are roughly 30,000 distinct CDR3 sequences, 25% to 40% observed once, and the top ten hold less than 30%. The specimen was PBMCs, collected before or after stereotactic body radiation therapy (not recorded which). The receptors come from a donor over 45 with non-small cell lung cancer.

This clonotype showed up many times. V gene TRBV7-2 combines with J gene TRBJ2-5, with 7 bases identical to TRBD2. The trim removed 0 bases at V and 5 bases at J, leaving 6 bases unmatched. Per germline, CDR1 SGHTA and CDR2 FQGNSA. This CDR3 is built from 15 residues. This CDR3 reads CASSLAPGGWETQYF. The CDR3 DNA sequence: TGTGCCAGCAGCTTAGCCCCGGGAGGTTGGGAGACCCAGTACTTC.

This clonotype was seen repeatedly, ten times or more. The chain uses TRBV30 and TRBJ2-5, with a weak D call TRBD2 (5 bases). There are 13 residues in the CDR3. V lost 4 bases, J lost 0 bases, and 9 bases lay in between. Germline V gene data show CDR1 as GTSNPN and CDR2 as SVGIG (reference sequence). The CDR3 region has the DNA TGTGCCTGGAAGAGGGTAAACCAAGAGACCCAGTACTTC. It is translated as CAWKRVNQETQYF.

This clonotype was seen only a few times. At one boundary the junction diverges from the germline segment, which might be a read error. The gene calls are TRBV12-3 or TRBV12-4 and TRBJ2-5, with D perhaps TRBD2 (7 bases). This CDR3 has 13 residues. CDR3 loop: CASSLGGAGTQCF. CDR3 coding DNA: TGTGCCAGCAGTTTGGGGGGGGCAGGGACCCAGTGCTTC.

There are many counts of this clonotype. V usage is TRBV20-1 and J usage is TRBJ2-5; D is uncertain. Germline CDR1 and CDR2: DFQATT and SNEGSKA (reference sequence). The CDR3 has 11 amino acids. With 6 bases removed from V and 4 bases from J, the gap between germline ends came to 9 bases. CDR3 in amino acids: CSAPYPETQYF. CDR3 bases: TGCAGTGCCCCTTACCCAGAGACCCAGTACTTC.

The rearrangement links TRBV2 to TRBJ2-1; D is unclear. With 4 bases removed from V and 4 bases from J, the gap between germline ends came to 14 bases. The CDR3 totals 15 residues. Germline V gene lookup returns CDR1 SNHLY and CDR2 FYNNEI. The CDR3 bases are TGTGCCAGCAGTGTGGATACATCAAATTACAATGAGCAGTTCTTC. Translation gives CASSVDTSNYNEQFF.

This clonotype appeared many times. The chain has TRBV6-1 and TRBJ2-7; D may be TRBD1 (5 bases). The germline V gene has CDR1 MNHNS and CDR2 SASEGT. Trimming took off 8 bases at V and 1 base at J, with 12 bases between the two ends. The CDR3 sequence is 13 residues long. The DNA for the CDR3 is TGTGCCAGCCGGAACAGGCCATCCTACGAGCAGTACTTC. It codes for CASRNRPSYEQYF.

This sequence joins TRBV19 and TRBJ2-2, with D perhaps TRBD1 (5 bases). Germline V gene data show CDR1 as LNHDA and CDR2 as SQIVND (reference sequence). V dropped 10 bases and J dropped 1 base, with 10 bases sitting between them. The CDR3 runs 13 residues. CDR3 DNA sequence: TGTGCCATCAGGGTACTGAACACCGGGGAGCTGTTTTTT. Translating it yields CAIRVLNTGELFF. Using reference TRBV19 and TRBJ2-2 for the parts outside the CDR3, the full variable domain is DGGITQSPKYLFRKEGQNVTLSCEQNLNHDAMYWYRQDPGQGLRLIYYSQIVNDFQKGDIAEGYSVSREKKESFPLTVTSAQKNPTAFYLCAIRVLNTGELFFGEGSRLTVL.

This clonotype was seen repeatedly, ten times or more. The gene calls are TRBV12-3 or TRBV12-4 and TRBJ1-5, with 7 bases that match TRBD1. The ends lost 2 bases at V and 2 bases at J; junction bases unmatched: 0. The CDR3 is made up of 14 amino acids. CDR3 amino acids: CASSLTGGNQPQHF. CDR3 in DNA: TGTGCCAGCAGTTTAACAGGGGGCAATCAGCCCCAGCATTTT.